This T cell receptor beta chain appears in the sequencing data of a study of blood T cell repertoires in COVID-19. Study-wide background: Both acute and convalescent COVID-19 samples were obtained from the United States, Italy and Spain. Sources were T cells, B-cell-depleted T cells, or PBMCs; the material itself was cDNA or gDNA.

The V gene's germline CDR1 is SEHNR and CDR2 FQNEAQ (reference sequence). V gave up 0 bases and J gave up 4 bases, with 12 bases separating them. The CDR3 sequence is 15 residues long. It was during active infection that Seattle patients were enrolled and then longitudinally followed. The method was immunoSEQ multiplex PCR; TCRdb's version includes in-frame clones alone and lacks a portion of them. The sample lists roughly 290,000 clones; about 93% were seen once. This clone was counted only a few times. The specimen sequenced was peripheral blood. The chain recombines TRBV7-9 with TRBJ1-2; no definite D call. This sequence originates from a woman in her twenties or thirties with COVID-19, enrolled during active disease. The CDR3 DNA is TGTGCCAGCAGCTTAGCGGGCGAGGGAATCTATGGCTACACCTTC. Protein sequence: CASSLAGEGIYGYTF.